These 24 T cell receptor beta chains were sequenced from one sample in a study of blood T cells in healthy people across ages. For the second PCR, which ran for roughly 6 to 12 cycles, a sample-barcoded 5' primer and a J-beta primer mix were used. From the 5' RACE reads, TCRdb called clonotypes with MiXCR, one entry per CDR3 protein. The sample contains about 500,000 distinct CDR3 sequences, 24% of which appear only once. This sample was also put to use in a study of T cells of mothers and their children.

Sequenced material: blood. These receptors were obtained from a boy younger than 18 in good health.

The chain employs TRBV6-5 and TRBJ1-1; a possible D gene is TRBD1 (5 bases). Trimming stripped 2 bases from V and 5 bases from J, with 12 bases between. Germline lookup yields CDR1 MNHEY and CDR2 SVGAGI. This CDR3 is built from 14 residues. The CDR3: CASSYLRVGTEAFF. The CDR3 region has the DNA TGTGCCAGCAGTTACCTCAGGGTAGGAACTGAAGCTTTCTTT.

This clonotype was observed a handful of times. The chain is built from TRBV20-1 and TRBJ1-6; perhaps TRBD1 as D (5 bases). This CDR3 region has 14 residues. Looked up from germline, CDR1 is DFQATT and CDR2 is SNEGSKA (reference sequence). V lost 1 base to trimming and J lost 5 bases, with 9 bases between them. The CDR3 reads CSARGDANNSPLHF. For the CDR3, the DNA is TGCAGTGCTAGAGGGGACGCGAATAATTCACCCCTCCACTTT.

The chain carries TRBV7-6 and TRBJ2-5; the D gene is possibly TRBD1 (6 bases). V was cut by 5 bases and J by 1 base, with 14 bases left in between. The CDR3 has 15 amino acids. Germline values: CDR1 SGHVS, CDR2 FNYEAQ. CDR3 loop: CASSGAGTLQETQYF. Written as DNA, the CDR3 is TGTGCCAGCAGCGGCGCCGGGACACTCCAAGAGACCCAGTACTTC.

The chain employs TRBV20-1 and TRBJ2-1; TRBD2 matches at 9 bases. The CDR3 extends over 14 amino acids. Per germline, CDR1 DFQATT and CDR2 SNEGSKA (reference sequence). V dropped 6 bases and J dropped 8; count of bases not matched to a gene: 11. CDR3 in DNA: TGCAGTGCGTATAGCGGGAGCGGGTCTGATGAGCAGTTCTTC. Amino acids: CSAYSGSGSDEQFF.

This clonotype has more than one count but fewer than ten. This rearrangement joins TRBV4-1 to TRBJ2-5, with TRBD2 matching 7 bases. The trim removed 0 bases at V and 2 bases at J, leaving 15 bases unmatched. Germline V CDR1 and CDR2: MGHRA, YSYEKL. The CDR3 is made up of 19 amino acids. The CDR3 DNA follows: TGCGCCAGCAGCCAAGATGCCCTTGGAGGCGGGAGTCGACAAGAGACCCAGTACTTC. Translation gives CASSQDALGGGSRQETQYF.

V is TRBV9 and J is TRBJ1-5, with D tentatively TRBD1 (6 bases). This CDR3 has 14 residues. The V and J ends lost 3 bases and 2 bases respectively, with 9 bases between them. Germline-derived CDR1 and CDR2 are SGDLS and YYNGEE. CDR3 nucleotide sequence: TGTGCCAGCAGCGGGGGGGCGGGCAATCAGCCCCAGCATTTT. It yields the protein CASSGGAGNQPQHF.

The chain employs TRBV7-3 and TRBJ2-1; D perhaps matches TRBD1 (6 bases). V shed 8 bases and J shed 8 bases, with 19 bases lying between them. The CDR3 is 14 amino acids. Germline V gene lookup returns CDR1 SGHTA and CDR2 FQGTGA. In nucleotides, the CDR3 is TGTGCCAGCTCCAGGGACATGGGGGTCGATGAGCAGTTCTTC. Encoded protein: CASSRDMGVDEQFF.

This clonotype was seen a handful of times. The gene calls are TRBV4-1 and TRBJ1-1; a possible D gene is TRBD1 (5 bases). The CDR3 is 15 amino acids. Trimming took 1 base from V and 3 from J, leaving 12 bases between them. Germline CDR1 MGHRA, CDR2 YSYEKL. CDR3 coding DNA: TGCGCCAGCAGCCAAGTATCCGGGGGTGACACTGAAGCTTTCTTT. Translated: CASSQVSGGDTEAFF.

The gene calls are TRBV28 and TRBJ2-5, with 12 bases aligning to TRBD1. Near its end, the DNA agrees better with TRBJ2-7, so the J call may be wrong. Germline CDR1 and CDR2: MDHEN and SYDVKM. The CDR3 extends over 16 amino acids. CDR3 loop: CASSLRDRGPLYEQYF. DNA of the CDR3: TGTGCCAGCAGTCTAAGGGACAGGGGGCCCCTCTACGAGCAGTACTTC.

There are many counts of this clonotype. The chain recombines TRBV4-3 with TRBJ2-6; 8 bases align to TRBD1. Unmatched junction bases numbered 6, after V lost 0 bases and J lost 2 bases. Germline loops: CDR1 LGHNA, CDR2 YSLEER. The CDR3 runs to 18 residues. The CDR3 region is CASSQDPGTGAGANVLTF. CDR3 DNA sequence: TGCGCCAGCAGCCAAGATCCCGGGACAGGCGCTGGGGCCAACGTCCTGACTTTC.

The J gene is TRBJ2-7, the V gene TRBV7-2, with TRBD2 identical over 15 bases. V trimming: 5 bases; J trimming: 7 bases; junction bases outside the gene matches: 6. The CDR3 is made up of 15 amino acids. The germline V gene encodes CDR1 SGHTA and CDR2 FQGNSA. The DNA for the CDR3 is TGTGCCAGCAGCCCCGGACTAGCGGGAGGGGGAGAGCAGTACTTC. Translation gives CASSPGLAGGGEQYF. Together with reference TRBV7-2 and TRBJ2-7, the CDR3 gives the full variable domain: GAGVSQSPSNKVTEKGKDVELRCDPISGHTALYWYRQSLGQGLEFLIYFQGNSAPDKSGLPSDRFSAERTGGSVSTLTIQRTQQEDSAVYLCASSPGLAGGGEQYFGPGTRLTVT.

The J gene is TRBJ2-3, the V gene TRBV2; 7 bases fit TRBD2. The germline CDR1 and CDR2 sequences are SNHLY and FYNNEI. V trimming: 0 bases; J trimming: 0 bases; junction bases outside the gene matches: 3. The CDR3 totals 16 residues. The CDR3 DNA follows: TGTGCCAGCAGTGAAGCGAGCGGGACTAGCACAGATACGCAGTATTTT. Its translation is CASSEASGTSTDTQYF.

This clonotype has a handful of counts. The rearrangement joins TRBV12-3 or TRBV12-4 to TRBJ2-1; D is unresolved. Trimming removed 5 bases from V and 1 base from J, with 12 bases in between. The CDR3 has 15 amino acids. The CDR3 DNA reads as TGTGCCAGCAGTAGGACCCGAAGGTCCTACAATGAGCAGTTCTTC. Protein sequence: CASSRTRRSYNEQFF.

This clonotype came up a few times. The chain couples TRBV4-3 to TRBJ2-1; 14 bases match TRBD2. With V trimmed by 1 base and J by 7 bases, 3 bases remained unmatched. The CDR3 runs 16 residues. Germline CDR1 reads LGHNA; CDR2 reads YSLEER. CDR3 DNA sequence: TGCGCCAGCAGCCAAGGGACTAGCGGGAGGTTGAATGAGCAGTTCTTC. Translation gives CASSQGTSGRLNEQFF.

The chain is built from TRBV6-6 and TRBJ2-5; 10 bases agree with TRBD2. With the DNA end fitting TRBJ2-7 better, the J assignment may be wrong. Germline V gene sequence: CDR1 MNHNY, CDR2 SVGAGI (reference sequence). The CDR3 totals 13 residues. CDR3 loop: CASGGLAIYEQYF. The CDR3 DNA is TGTGCCAGCGGGGGACTAGCGATCTACGAGCAGTACTTC.

This clonotype has ten or more counts. V and J are TRBV6-2 or TRBV6-3 and TRBJ2-4; D is unclear. Germline CDR1 MNHEY, CDR2 SVGEGT. Trimming left V 0 bases short and J 4 bases short, with 7 bases between. The CDR3 is 14 amino acids. The CDR3 DNA reads TGTGCCAGCAGTTACTCTGGCTTGAAAAACATTCAGTACTTC. Translated: CASSYSGLKNIQYF.

CDR3 amino acids: CASSLRKGLSEAFF. CDR3 coding DNA: TGTGCCAGCAGCTTGAGGAAAGGTCTTTCTGAAGCTTTCTTT. V gene TRBV5-6 combines with J gene TRBJ1-1; no clear D. The CDR3 sequence is 14 residues long. Germline V gene data show CDR1 as SGHDT and CDR2 as YYEEEE. Trimming pared 1 base from V and 6 bases from J, leaving 13 bases between.

The V gene is TRBV7-2, the J gene TRBJ1-2; 9 bases fit TRBD1. CDR1 and CDR2 from the germline V gene are SGHTA and FQGNSA. There are 13 residues in the CDR3. The V gene end was trimmed by 5 bases and the J gene end by 5 bases; junction bases not matched to a gene: 3. DNA of the CDR3: TGTGCCAGCAGCCATGGACAGGGGTATGGCTACACCTTC. Residues: CASSHGQGYGYTF. Supplemented by reference TRBV7-2 and TRBJ1-2, the full variable domain reads GAGVSQSPSNKVTEKGKDVELRCDPISGHTALYWYRQSLGQGLEFLIYFQGNSAPDKSGLPSDRFSAERTGGSVSTLTIQRTQQEDSAVYLCASSHGQGYGYTFGSGTRLTVV.

A remark on this clonotype: Relative to the germline gene, one junction end is altered; a read error may explain this. The chain has TRBV3-1 and TRBJ1-1; maybe TRBD1 (6 bases). The CDR3 runs to 14 residues. Germline values: CDR1 LGHDT, CDR2 YNNKEL (reference sequence). CDR3 in amino acids: CASSLGQWNTEALF. The CDR3 coding sequence is TGTGCCAGCAGCCTTGGACAGTGGAACACTGAAGCTCTCTTT.

This clonotype occurred a few times. V and J are TRBV9 and TRBJ2-5; possibly TRBD2 for D (6 bases). This CDR3 has 14 residues. V was pared by 3 bases and J by 0 bases, with 9 bases between. CDR1 and CDR2 from the germline V gene are SGDLS and YYNGEE. The chain's CDR3 is CASSAPSDQETQYF. Here the CDR3 DNA reads TGTGCCAGCAGCGCGCCTAGCGACCAAGAGACCCAGTACTTC.

This clonotype was counted between two and nine times. The chain uses TRBV20-1 and TRBJ2-1; 7 bases align to TRBD2. J gave up 6 bases and V 5 bases, and 13 bases lay outside the gene matches. CDR1 and CDR2 from the germline V gene are DFQATT and SNEGSKA (reference sequence). The CDR3 totals 15 residues. The chain's CDR3 is CSAYSGVGEGNEQFF. The CDR3 DNA sequence: TGCAGTGCTTACAGCGGGGTGGGAGAAGGCAATGAGCAGTTCTTC.

This clonotype has more than one count but fewer than ten. The chain employs TRBV6-4 and TRBJ2-1; no firm D call. Germline V gene data show CDR1 as MRHNA and CDR2 as SNTAGT. V was clipped by 0 bases and J by 0 bases, with 15 bases between them. The CDR3 is made up of 18 amino acids. CDR3 in DNA: TGTGCCAGCAGTGACTCTGCATGGGCGGCAAGCTCCTACAATGAGCAGTTCTTC. Translating gives CASSDSAWAASSYNEQFF.

This clonotype was counted only a few times. The rearrangement uses TRBV5-1 and TRBJ1-2; no definite D call. This CDR3 has 13 residues. Per germline, CDR1 SGHRS and CDR2 YFSETQ. V was pared by 7 bases and J by 0 bases, with 10 bases between. CDR3 sequence reads: CASRTRANYGYTF. CDR3 nucleotide sequence: TGCGCCAGCCGCACCAGAGCTAACTATGGCTACACCTTC.

The rearrangement links TRBV25-1 to TRBJ1-1, with D maybe TRBD1 (5 bases). This CDR3 comprises 15 residues. Germline V gene data show CDR1 as MGHDK and CDR2 as SYGVNS. Trimming pared 4 bases from V and 3 bases from J, leaving 15 bases between. Here the CDR3 DNA reads TGTGCCAGCAGTGCTCCGGGGCGCAGTCACACTGAAGCTTTCTTT. Translation gives CASSAPGRSHTEAFF.